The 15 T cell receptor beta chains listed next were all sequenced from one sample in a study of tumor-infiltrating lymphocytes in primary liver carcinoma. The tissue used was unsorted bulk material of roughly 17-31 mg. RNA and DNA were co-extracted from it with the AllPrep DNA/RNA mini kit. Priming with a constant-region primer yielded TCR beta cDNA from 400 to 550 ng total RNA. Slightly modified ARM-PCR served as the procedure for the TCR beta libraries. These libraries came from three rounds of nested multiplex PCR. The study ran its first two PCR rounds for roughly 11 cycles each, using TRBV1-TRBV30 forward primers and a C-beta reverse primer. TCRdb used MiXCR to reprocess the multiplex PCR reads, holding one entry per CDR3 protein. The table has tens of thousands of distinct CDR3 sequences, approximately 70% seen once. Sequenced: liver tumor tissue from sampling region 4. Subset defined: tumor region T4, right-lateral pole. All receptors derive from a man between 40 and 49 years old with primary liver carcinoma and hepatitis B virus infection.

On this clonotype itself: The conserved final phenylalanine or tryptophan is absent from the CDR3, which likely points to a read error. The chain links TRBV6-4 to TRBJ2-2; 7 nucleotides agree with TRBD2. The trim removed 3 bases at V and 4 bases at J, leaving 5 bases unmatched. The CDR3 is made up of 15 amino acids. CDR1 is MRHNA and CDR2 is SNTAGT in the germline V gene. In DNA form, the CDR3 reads TGTGCCAGCAGTGAAAGCGGGGACGGCACCGGGGAGCTGTTTTTG. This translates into CASSESGDGTGELFL.

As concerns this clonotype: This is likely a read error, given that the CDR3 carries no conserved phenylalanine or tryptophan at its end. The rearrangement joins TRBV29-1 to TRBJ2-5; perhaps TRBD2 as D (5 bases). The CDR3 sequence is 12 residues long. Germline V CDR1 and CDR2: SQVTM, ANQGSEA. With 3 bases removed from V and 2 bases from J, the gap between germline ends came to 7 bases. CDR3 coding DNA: TGCAGCGTTGACAGAGGGCAAGAGACCCAGTACCTC. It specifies CSVDRGQETQYL.

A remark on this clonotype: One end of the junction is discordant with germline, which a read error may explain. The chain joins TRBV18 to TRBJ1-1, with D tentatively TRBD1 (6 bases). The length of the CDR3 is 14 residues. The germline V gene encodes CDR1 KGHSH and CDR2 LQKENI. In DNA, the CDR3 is TGTGCCGGCTCACCTAGGGGGGGAGACACTGAAGCTTTCTTT. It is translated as CAGSPRGGDTEAFF.

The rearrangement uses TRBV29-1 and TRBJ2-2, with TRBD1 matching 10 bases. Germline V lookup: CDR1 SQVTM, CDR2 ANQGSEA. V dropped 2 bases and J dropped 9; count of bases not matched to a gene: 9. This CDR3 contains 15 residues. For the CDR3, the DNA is TGCAGCGTTGAAACGAGGGGACAGGGGCCCTGGGAGCTGTTTTTT. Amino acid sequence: CSVETRGQGPWELFF.

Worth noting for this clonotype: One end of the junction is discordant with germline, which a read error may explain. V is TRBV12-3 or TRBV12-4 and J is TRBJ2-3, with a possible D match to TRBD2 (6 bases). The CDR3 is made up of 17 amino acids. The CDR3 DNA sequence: TGTGCCAGCAGACCAACGACTAGTGGTATTTACACAGATACGCAGTGTTTT. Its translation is CASRPTTSGIYTDTQCF.

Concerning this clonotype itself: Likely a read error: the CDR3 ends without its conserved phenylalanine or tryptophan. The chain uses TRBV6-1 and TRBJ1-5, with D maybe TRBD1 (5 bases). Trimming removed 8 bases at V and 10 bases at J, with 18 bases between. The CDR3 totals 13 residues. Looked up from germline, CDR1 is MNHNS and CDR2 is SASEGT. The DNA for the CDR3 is TGTGCCAGCTGCGGTACAGGTCATGTCCCCCAGCATCTT. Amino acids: CASCGTGHVPQHL.

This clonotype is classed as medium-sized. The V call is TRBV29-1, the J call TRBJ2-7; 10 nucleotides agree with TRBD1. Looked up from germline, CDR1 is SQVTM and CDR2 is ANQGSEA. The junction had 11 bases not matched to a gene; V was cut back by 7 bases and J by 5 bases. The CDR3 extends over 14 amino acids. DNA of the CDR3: TGCAGCGCTGGAGCCGGGACAGGGGACAACGAGCAGTACTTC. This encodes CSAGAGTGDNEQYF.

CDR3 amino acids: CASSYGAGSTNTQYF. CDR3 sequence (DNA): TGTGCCAGCAGTTACGGGGCGGGGAGCACGAATACGCAGTATTTT. The J gene is TRBJ2-3, the V gene TRBV6-6; possibly TRBD2 for D (6 bases). The CDR3 sequence is 15 residues long. The V end lost 2 bases, the J end lost 7 bases, and 16 bases lay between the germline ends. Germline CDR1 is MNHNY and CDR2 is SVGAGI (reference sequence).

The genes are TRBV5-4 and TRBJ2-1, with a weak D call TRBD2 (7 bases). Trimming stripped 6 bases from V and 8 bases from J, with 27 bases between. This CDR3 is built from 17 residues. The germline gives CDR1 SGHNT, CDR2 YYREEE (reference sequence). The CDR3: CASTRGGTGHAADEQFF. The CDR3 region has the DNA TGTGCCAGCACCCGCGGGGGCACCGGCCACGCAGCCGATGAGCAGTTCTTC.

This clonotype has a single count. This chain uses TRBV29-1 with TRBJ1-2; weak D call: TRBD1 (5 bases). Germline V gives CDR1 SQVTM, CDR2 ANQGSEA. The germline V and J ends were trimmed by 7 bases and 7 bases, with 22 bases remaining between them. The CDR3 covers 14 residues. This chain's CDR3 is CSDREQGRTSGYTF. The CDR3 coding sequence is TGCAGCGACAGAGAGCAGGGTCGCACCTCTGGCTACACCTTC.

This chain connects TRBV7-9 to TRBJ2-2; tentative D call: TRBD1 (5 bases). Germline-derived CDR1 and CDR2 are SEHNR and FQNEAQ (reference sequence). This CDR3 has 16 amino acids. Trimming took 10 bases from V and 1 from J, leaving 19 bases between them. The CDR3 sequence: CAIREGPVLNTGELFF. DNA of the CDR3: TGTGCCATCAGGGAAGGTCCGGTACTGAACACCGGGGAGCTGTTTTTT.

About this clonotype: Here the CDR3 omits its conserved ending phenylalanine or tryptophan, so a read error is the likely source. The CDR3 DNA reads as TGTGCCAGCACCTCCTTGGCAGGATCACCCTATGAGCAGTACTCC. Its translation is CASTSLAGSPYEQYS. This chain links TRBV11-2 with TRBJ2-7; no clear D. The CDR3 sequence is 15 residues long. From germline, CDR1 is SGHAT and CDR2 FQNNGV.

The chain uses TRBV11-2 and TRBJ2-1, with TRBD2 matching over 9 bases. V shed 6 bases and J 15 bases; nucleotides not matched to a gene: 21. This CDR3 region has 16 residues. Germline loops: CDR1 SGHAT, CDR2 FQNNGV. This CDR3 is CASSYSPTCGRGGGFF. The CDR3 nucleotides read TGTGCCAGCAGTTACTCTCCGACTTGCGGGAGGGGAGGCGGGTTCTTC.

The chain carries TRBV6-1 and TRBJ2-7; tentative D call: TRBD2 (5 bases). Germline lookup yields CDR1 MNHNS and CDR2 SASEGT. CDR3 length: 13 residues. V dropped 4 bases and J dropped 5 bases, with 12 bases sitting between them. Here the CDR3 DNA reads TGTGCCAGCAGTGGGGCTGGAGGCCACGAGCAGTACTTC. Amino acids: CASSGAGGHEQYF.

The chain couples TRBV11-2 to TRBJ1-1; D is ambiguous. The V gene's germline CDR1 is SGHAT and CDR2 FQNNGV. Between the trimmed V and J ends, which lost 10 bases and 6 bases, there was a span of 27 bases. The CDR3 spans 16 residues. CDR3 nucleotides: TGTGCCAACAGTTTCGATTTGGGCGGAAGAGTTGCTGAAGCTTTCTTT. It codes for CANSFDLGGRVAEAFF.